This is a list of T cell receptor beta chains from one sample in a study of beta chain features in type 1 diabetes. Libraries were prepared by immunoSEQ multiplex PCR; TCRdb keeps only in-frame clonotypes and omits some of them. The sample gives under 300,000 clones, 16% of which show up once; roughly 0.08% is in the top ten. The sample taken for sequencing was naive CD4+ T cells from blood. Receptors originate from a young man with type 1 diabetes. Both conserved end residues are part of each CDR3. D genes are given only for firm matches. Some rows have no size entry. The others give once, few or many, or a class for an expanded clone.

>15|TRBD2|TRBJ2-7|few|TRBV4-1
CASSRAGLSSYEQYF
TGCGCCAGCAGCCGAGCGGGACTATCGTCCTACGAGCAGTACTTC
>13|.|TRBJ2-7|few|TRBV5-6
CASSLRGLYEQYF
TGTGCCAGCAGCTTGCGGGGACTCTACGAGCAGTACTTC
>15|TRBD1|TRBJ2-5|few|TRBV25-1
CASSGKQGVVGTQYF
TGTGCCAGCAGTGGAAAACAGGGGGTCGTTGGGACCCAGTACTTC
>11|.|TRBJ2-1|few|TRBV20-1
CSARLVDEQFF
TGCAGTGCTAGACTTGTGGATGAGCAGTTCTTC
>13|.|TRBJ1-5|.|TRBV29-1
CRPLKEGHQPQHF
TGCAGACCTTTAAAGGAAGGGCATCAGCCCCAGCATTTT
>15|TRBD1|TRBJ2-3|.|TRBV6-6
CASSYSTGGRDTQYF
TGTGCCAGCAGTTACAGTACAGGGGGACGAGATACGCAGTATTTT
>14|TRBD1|TRBJ1-1|.|TRBV29-1
CSVADRGSYTEAFF
TGCAGCGTAGCTGACAGGGGATCTTACACTGAAGCTTTCTTT
>12|.|TRBJ1-4|.|TRBV14
CASSLLNEKLFF
TGTGCCAGCTCGCTACTGAATGAAAAACTGTTTTTT
>12|TRBD1|TRBJ1-1|few|TRBV29-1
CSAGQQTSEAFF
TGCAGCGCGGGACAGCAAACGAGTGAAGCTTTCTTT
>12|.|TRBJ2-7|.|TRBV2
CASTLGGYEQYF
TGTGCCAGCACGCTAGGGGGCTACGAGCAGTACTTC
>13|TRBD1|TRBJ1-4|.|TRBV30
CAFRTGQGEKLFF
TGTGCCTTTCGGACAGGCCAAGGTGAAAAACTGTTTTTT
>13|.|TRBJ2-7|.|TRBV29-1
CSATGSGLSEQYF
TGCAGCGCCACGGGTAGCGGCCTAAGCGAGCAGTACTTC
>14|.|TRBJ2-1|.|TRBV7-2
CASSRGPQGDEQFF
TGTGCCAGCAGCCGAGGGCCTCAGGGAGATGAGCAGTTCTTC
>16|.|TRBJ2-3|.|TRBV23-1
CASSQGRLDMRDTQYF
TGCGCCAGCAGTCAAGGGCGGCTAGATATGAGAGATACGCAGTATTTT
>14|.|TRBJ2-7|.|TRBV5-1
CASSPRDLSYEQYF
TGCGCCAGCAGCCCCCGGGACCTTTCCTACGAGCAGTACTTC
>11|.|TRBJ2-5|.|TRBV20-1
CSARSRETQYF
TGCAGTGCTAGATCTCGAGAGACCCAGTACTTC
>11|.|TRBJ1-1|.|TRBV19
CASSIGTRAFF
TGTGCCAGTAGTATAGGAACGAGAGCTTTCTTT
>11|.|TRBJ2-7|few|TRBV20-1
CSAPRGDEQYF
TGCAGTGCTCCTAGGGGTGACGAGCAGTACTTC
>15|TRBD1|TRBJ2-3|few|TRBV29-1
CSVGRDSQYSDTQYF
TGCAGCGTAGGACGGGACAGTCAATATTCAGATACGCAGTATTTT
>12|.|TRBJ1-4|few|TRBV30
CAFGTDNEKLFF
TGTGCCTTCGGGACTGATAATGAAAAACTGTTTTTT
>13|.|TRBJ1-5|few|TRBV30
CAWSVAGAQPQHF
TGTGCCTGGAGTGTAGCAGGGGCTCAGCCCCAGCATTTT
>17|.|TRBJ1-2|.|TRBV30
CAWSVPPPGAGVYGYTF
TGTGCCTGGAGTGTACCCCCCCCTGGGGCAGGAGTCTATGGCTACACCTTC
>10|.|TRBJ2-1|few|TRBV20-1
CSARKAEQFF
TGCAGTGCTAGAAAAGCAGAGCAGTTCTTC
>16|TRBD2|TRBJ2-1|.|TRBV7-2
CASSPPTSGRAFEQFF
TGTGCCAGCTCCCCCCCCACTAGCGGGAGGGCCTTTGAGCAGTTCTTC
>14|.|TRBJ1-1|few|TRBV13
CASSTWTAYTEAFF
TGTGCCAGCAGCACCTGGACGGCCTACACTGAAGCTTTCTTT
>13|TRBD1|TRBJ1-1|.|TRBV5-1
CASSLTGDTEAFF
TGCGCCAGCAGCCTAACAGGGGACACTGAAGCTTTCTTT
>14|.|TRBJ2-3|.|TRBV5-4
CASSLTTPTDTQYF
TGTGCCAGCAGCTTAACTACCCCCACAGATACGCAGTATTTT
>16|TRBD1|TRBJ1-1|.|TRBV4-1
CASSPWTGLMNTEAFF
TGCGCCAGCAGCCCCTGGACAGGGCTCATGAACACTGAAGCTTTCTTT
>15|.|TRBJ2-5|.|TRBV7-7
CASSFRTAPTETQYF
TGTGCCAGCAGCTTCAGGACAGCTCCTACGGAGACCCAGTACTTC
>14|TRBD1|TRBJ2-7|few|TRBV28
CASGYPGQGGEQYF
TGTGCCAGCGGATATCCGGGACAGGGGGGCGAGCAGTACTTC
>14|.|TRBJ2-1|.|TRBV14
CASSPGRDPRYVVF
TGTGCCAGCAGCCCGGGACGGGACCCCCGCTATGTAGTCTTC
>16|.|TRBJ2-3|few|TRBV4-3
CASSHQGGSWADTQYF
TGCGCCAGCAGCCACCAGGGCGGCTCTTGGGCAGATACGCAGTATTTT
>17|.|TRBJ2-2|.|TRBV30
CAWSVSRQGPGTGELFF
TGTGCCTGGAGTGTAAGCCGGCAGGGTCCTGGCACCGGGGAGCTGTTTTTT
>13|.|TRBJ1-4|few|TRBV30
CAWSVGGLEKLFF
TGTGCCTGGAGTGTTGGGGGGTTGGAAAAACTGTTTTTT
>12|.|TRBJ1-5|few|TRBV25-1
CASSESSGLQHF
TGTGCCAGCAGTGAGTCCTCGGGACTCCAGCATTTT
>14|.|TRBJ2-3|.|TRBV7-9
CASSLGLSTDTQYF
TGTGCCAGCAGCTTGGGACTCAGCACAGATACGCAGTATTTT
>13|.|TRBJ1-2|many|TRBV7-9
CASSLFYPAGYTF
TGTGCCAGCAGCTTATTCTACCCCGCTGGCTACACCTTC
>12|TRBD1|TRBJ2-7|few|TRBV7-2
CASSFSPGTVYF
TGTGCCAGCAGCTTTTCCCCCGGGACAGTGTACTTC
>16|.|TRBJ2-1|few|TRBV11-1
CASSSRGVSSYNEQFF
TGTGCCAGCAGCTCCCGTGGGGTTTCCTCCTACAATGAGCAGTTCTTC
>15|TRBD2|TRBJ2-3|.|TRBV23-1
CASSHPSGRAYTQYF
TGCGCCAGCAGTCATCCTAGCGGGAGGGCTTATACGCAGTATTTT
>11|.|TRBJ1-2|.|TRBV20-1
CSARANYGYTF
TGCAGTGCTAGAGCTAACTATGGCTACACCTTC
>14|.|TRBJ1-2|.|TRBV7-2
CASSFGWANYGYTF
TGTGCCAGCAGCTTCGGGTGGGCGAACTATGGCTACACCTTC
>11|.|TRBJ2-1|.|TRBV11-2
CASTQNAEQFF
TGTGCCAGCACGCAAAACGCTGAGCAGTTCTTC
>14|TRBD1|TRBJ1-2|once|TRBV10-3
CAISGTGAQYGYTF
TGTGCCATCAGTGGGACAGGGGCCCAATATGGCTACACCTTC
>14|.|TRBJ1-1|.|TRBV30
CAWKWYSADTEAFF
TGTGCCTGGAAATGGTATTCGGCAGACACTGAAGCTTTCTTT
>15|TRBD2|TRBJ2-5|.|TRBV5-1
CASSATGTREETQYF
TGCGCCAGCAGCGCTACCGGGACTAGAGAAGAGACCCAGTACTTC
>13|.|TRBJ2-4|.|TRBV5-5
CASRYLEENIQYF
TGTGCCAGCAGATATCTGGAGGAAAACATTCAGTACTTC
>12|.|TRBJ2-7|few|TRBV28
CASSEESYEQYF
TGTGCCAGCTCGGAGGAATCCTACGAGCAGTACTTC
>13|.|TRBJ2-1|few|TRBV5-4
CASSPGSRNEQFF
TGCGCCAGCAGCCCCGGTAGCCGCAATGAGCAGTTCTTC
>14|.|TRBJ2-7|.|TRBV29-1
CSVGKDGYTSEQYF
TGCAGCGTTGGTAAGGACGGCTATACGTCCGAGCAGTACTTC
>15|.|TRBJ2-2|few|TRBV28
CASSSLGTKHGELFF
TGTGCCAGCAGTTCCCTCGGGACAAAACACGGGGAGCTGTTTTTT
>15|TRBD1|TRBJ2-5|.|TRBV15
CATSSSPGTASSRHF
TGTGCCACCAGCAGCTCCCCCGGGACAGCCTCATCCCGGCACTTC
>12|.|TRBJ2-1|few|TRBV19
CASSMLGNEQFF
TGTGCCAGTAGTATGTTAGGGAATGAGCAGTTCTTC
>14|TRBD2|TRBJ2-7|.|TRBV11-1
CASSLEAGAFEQYF
TGTGCCAGCAGCTTAGAAGCGGGAGCATTCGAGCAGTACTTC